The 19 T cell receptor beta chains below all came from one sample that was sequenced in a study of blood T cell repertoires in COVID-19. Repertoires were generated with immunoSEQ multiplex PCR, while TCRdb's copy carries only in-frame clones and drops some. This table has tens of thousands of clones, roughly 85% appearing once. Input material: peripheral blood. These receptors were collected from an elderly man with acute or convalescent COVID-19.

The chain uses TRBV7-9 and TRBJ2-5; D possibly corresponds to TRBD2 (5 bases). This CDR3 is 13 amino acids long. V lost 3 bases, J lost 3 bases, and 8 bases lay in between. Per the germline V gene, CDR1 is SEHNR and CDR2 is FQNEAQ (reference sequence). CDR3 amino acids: CASSFSGKETQYF. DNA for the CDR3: TGTGCCAGCAGCTTCTCCGGGAAAGAGACCCAGTACTTC. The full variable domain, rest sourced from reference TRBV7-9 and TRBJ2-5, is DTGVSQNPRHKITKRGQNVTFRCDPISEHNRLYWYRQTLGQGPEFLTYFQNEAQLEKSRLLSDRFSAERPKGSFSTLEIQRTEQGDSAMYLCASSFSGKETQYFGPGTRLLVL.

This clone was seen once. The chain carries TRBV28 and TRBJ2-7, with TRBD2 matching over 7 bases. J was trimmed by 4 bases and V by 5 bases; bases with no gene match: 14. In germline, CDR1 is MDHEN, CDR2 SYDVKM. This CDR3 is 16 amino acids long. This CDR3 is CASSLLGGTKPYEQYF. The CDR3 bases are TGTGCCAGCAGTCTTTTGGGAGGGACTAAGCCTTACGAGCAGTACTTC.

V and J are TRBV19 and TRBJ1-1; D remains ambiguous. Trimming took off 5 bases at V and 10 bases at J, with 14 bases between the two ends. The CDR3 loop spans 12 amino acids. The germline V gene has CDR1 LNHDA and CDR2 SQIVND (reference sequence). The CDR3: CASSSLTSRAFF. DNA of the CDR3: TGTGCCAGTAGTTCCTTGACAAGCCGAGCTTTCTTT.

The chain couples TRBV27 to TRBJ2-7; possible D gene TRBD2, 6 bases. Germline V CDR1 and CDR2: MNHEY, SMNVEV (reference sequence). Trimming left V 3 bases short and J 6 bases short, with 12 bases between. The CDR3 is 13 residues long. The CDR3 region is CASSFAGTGEQYF. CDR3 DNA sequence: TGTGCCAGCAGTTTCGCAGGGACTGGCGAGCAGTACTTC.

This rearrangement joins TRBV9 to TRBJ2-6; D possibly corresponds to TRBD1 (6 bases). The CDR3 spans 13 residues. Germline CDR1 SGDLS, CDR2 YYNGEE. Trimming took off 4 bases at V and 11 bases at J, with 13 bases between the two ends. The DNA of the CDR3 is TGTGCCAGCAGCCCTGGCGCAGGGGACGTCCTGACTTTC. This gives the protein CASSPGAGDVLTF.

Here the CDR3 DNA reads TGTGCCAGCGGGAGCGGGAGCACAGATACGCAGTATTTT. Translated: CASGSGSTDTQYF. The V gene is TRBV9, the J gene TRBJ2-3; TRBD2 is a possible D gene (6 bases). From germline, CDR1 is SGDLS and CDR2 YYNGEE. The V and J ends lost 7 bases and 0 bases respectively, with 9 bases between them. This CDR3 has 13 residues.

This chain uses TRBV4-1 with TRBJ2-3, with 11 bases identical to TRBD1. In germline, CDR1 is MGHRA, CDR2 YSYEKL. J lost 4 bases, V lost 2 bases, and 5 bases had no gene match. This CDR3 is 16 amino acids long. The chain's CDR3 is CASSQSGTGGSDTQYF. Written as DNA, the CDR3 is TGCGCCAGCAGCCAATCCGGGACAGGGGGTTCAGATACGCAGTATTTT.

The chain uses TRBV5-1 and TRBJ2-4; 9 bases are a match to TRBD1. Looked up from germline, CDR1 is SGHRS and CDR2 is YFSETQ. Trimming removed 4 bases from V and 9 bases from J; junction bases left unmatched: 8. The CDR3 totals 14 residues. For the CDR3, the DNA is TGCGCCAGCAGCCCACAGGGGGCTGTCGGCATTCAGTACTTC. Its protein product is CASSPQGAVGIQYF. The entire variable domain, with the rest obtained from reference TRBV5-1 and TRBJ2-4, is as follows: KAGVTQTPRYLIKTRGQQVTLSCSPISGHRSVSWYQQTPGQGLQFLFEYFSETQRNKGNFPGRFSGRQFSNSRSEMNVSTLELGDSALYLCASSPQGAVGIQYFGAGTRLSVL.

For the CDR3, the DNA is TGTGCCAGCAGTGAAAATGGGGGAGCGGGGCAGCCCCAGCATTTT. This encodes CASSENGGAGQPQHF. The chain recombines TRBV6-1 with TRBJ1-5; D might be TRBD1 (5 bases). The length of the CDR3 is 15 residues. The germline V gene has CDR1 MNHNS and CDR2 SASEGT. Trimming removed 2 bases at V and 7 bases at J, with 15 bases between.

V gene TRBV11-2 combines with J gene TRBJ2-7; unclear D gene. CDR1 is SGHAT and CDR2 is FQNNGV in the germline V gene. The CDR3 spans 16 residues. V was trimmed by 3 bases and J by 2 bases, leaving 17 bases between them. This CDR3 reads CASSFDISPPAYEQYF. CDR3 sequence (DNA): TGTGCCAGCAGCTTCGACATATCACCACCCGCCTACGAGCAGTACTTC. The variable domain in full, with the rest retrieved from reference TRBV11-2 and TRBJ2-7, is EAGVAQSPRYKIIEKRQSVAFWCNPISGHATLYWYQQILGQGPKLLIQFQNNGVVDDSQLPKDRFSAERLKGVDSTLKIQPAKLEDSAVYLCASSFDISPPAYEQYFGPGTRLTVT.

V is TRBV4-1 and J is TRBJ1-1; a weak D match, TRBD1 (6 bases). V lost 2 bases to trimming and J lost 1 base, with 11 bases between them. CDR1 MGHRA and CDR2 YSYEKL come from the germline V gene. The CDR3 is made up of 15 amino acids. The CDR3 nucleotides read TGCGCCAGCAGCCAATTGACAGGAGGGAACACTGAAGCTTTCTTT. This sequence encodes CASSQLTGGNTEAFF.

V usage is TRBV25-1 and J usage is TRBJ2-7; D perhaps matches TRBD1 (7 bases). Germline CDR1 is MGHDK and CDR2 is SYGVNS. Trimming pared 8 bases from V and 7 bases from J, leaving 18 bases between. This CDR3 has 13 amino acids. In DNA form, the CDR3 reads TGTGCCAGCGGGGCGGGACAGCCGGGAGAGCAGTACTTC. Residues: CASGAGQPGEQYF.

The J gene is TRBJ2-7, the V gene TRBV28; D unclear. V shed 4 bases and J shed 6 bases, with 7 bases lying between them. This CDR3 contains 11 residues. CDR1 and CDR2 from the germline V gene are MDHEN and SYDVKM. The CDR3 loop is CASSYGVEQYF. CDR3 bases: TGTGCCAGCAGTTACGGAGTCGAGCAGTACTTC.

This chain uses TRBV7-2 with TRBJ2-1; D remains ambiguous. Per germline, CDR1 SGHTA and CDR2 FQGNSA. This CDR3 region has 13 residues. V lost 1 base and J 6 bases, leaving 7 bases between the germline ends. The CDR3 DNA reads TGTGCCAGCAGCTTAGGCAGTGTCAATGAGCAGTTCTTC. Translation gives CASSLGSVNEQFF. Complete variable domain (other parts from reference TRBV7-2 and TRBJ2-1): GAGVSQSPSNKVTEKGKDVELRCDPISGHTALYWYRQSLGQGLEFLIYFQGNSAPDKSGLPSDRFSAERTGGSVSTLTIQRTQQEDSAVYLCASSLGSVNEQFFGPGTRLTVL.

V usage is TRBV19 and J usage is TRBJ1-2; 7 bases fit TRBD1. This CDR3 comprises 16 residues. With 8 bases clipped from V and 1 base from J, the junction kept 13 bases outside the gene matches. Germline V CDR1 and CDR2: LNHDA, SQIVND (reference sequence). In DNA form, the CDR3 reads TGTGCCAGTCAGGGACAGACGATCAATAATAACTATGGCTACACCTTC. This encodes CASQGQTINNNYGYTF. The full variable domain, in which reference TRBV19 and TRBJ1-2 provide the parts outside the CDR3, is DGGITQSPKYLFRKEGQNVTLSCEQNLNHDAMYWYRQDPGQGLRLIYYSQIVNDFQKGDIAEGYSVSREKKESFPLTVTSAQKNPTAFYLCASQGQTINNNYGYTFGSGTRLTVV.

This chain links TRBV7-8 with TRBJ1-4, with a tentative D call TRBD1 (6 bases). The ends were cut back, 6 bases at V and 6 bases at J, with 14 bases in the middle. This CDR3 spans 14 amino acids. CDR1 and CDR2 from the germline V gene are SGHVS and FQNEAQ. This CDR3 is CASSQGRIDEKLFF. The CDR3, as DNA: TGTGCCAGCAGTCAGGGGCGCATAGATGAAAAACTGTTTTTT.

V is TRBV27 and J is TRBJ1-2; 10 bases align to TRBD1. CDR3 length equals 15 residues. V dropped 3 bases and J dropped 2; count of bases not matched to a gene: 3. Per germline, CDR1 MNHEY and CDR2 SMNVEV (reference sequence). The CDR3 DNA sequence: TGTGCCAGCAGTTTCGAGGGACAGGGGAACTATGGCTACACCTTC. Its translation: CASSFEGQGNYGYTF.

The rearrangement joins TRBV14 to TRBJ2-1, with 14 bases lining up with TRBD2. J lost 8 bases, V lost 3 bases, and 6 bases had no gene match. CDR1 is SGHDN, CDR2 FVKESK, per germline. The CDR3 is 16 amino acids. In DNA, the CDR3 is TGTGCCAGCAGCCATCCGGGACTAGCGGGAGTTTATGAGCAGTTCTTC. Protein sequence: CASSHPGLAGVYEQFF.

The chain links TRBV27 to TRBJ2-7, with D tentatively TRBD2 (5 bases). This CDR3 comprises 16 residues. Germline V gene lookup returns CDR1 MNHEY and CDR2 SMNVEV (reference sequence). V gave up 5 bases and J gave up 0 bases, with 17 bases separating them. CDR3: CASSPLGGPSSYEQYF. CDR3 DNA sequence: TGTGCCAGCAGTCCCCTAGGCGGGCCCAGCTCCTACGAGCAGTACTTC.